This T cell receptor (beta chain) comes out of a study of T cells in Graves' hyperthyroidism and ophthalmopathy. The table lists this clonotype with a few counts. The diagnostic basis comprised clinical symptoms, serum thyroxine and TRAb, thyroid ultrasound and orbital computed tomography. Researchers amplified the TCR beta CDR3 regions from RNA transcripts. The HTBI primer set served for first-round RT-PCR of the TCR CDR3. TCRdb processed the multiplex PCR reads anew with MiXCR; each CDR3 protein has one entry. The sample lists 450,000 to 600,000 distinct CDR3 sequences, less than 15% occurring once. The origin of this receptor is a middle-aged woman with Graves' hyperthyroidism. Sequencing was carried out using blood.

CDR3 sequence reads: CSARTQRNSYEQYF. The CDR3 DNA sequence: TGCAGTGCTCGAACACAGAGAAACTCCTACGAGCAGTACTTC. The chain uses TRBV20-1 and TRBJ2-7, with D uncertain. The CDR3 sequence is 14 residues long. The germline CDR1 and CDR2 sequences are DFQATT and SNEGSKA (reference sequence). V dropped 5 bases and J dropped 0 bases, with 14 bases sitting between them.